This TCR beta chain was sequenced for a study of cytomegalovirus exposure and HLA in healthy donors (TCRdb year 2017). With regard to the full study: An earlier analysis of a few hundred of the donors reported roughly 300 Gb of sequence data and 100 million to 120 million unique TCR beta sequences obtained from approximately 180 million T cells. About 320 gigabases of sequencing data and approximately 93 million unique TCR sequences were included in an early release covering under 650 HLA-typed donors. The genetic ancestry cluster associated with self-reported Caucasian donors included 81% of the 398 genotyped donors. The aim of the study was to test whether cataloging public T cell receptors could identify signatures of past pathogen exposure. The T cell repertoires of several hundred subjects were profiled by immunosequencing and related to cytomegalovirus serostatus. In addition to the first cohort of approximately 650 subjects, a separate validation cohort of over 90 different subjects was used. High-throughput TCR immunosequencing, statistical association of individual TCRs with disease status, and machine learning were combined to predict cytomegalovirus infection status. In a later analysis, previously published TCR beta repertoires from roughly 710 donors were re-analyzed and high-resolution HLA genotyping was added so that TCR occurrence patterns could be studied. The later analysis used no new phenotypic data to find candidate immune exposures, relying instead on TCR beta sequences and their occurrence across donors. An earlier analysis of 500 to 750 of the donors applied high-throughput TCR beta sequencing to assess whether each TCR beta V gene segment acted as functional or pseudogenic. Donor age, sex, ethnicity and CMV serostatus were compiled alongside the repertoire data. In a later genetic analysis, genome-wide SNP genotypes for about 55% of the roughly 700 donors were used, and that subset was treated as a discovery cohort. Every discovery cohort repertoire had been produced on one sequencing platform. HLA typing covered class I and class II loci at four-digit resolution. The number of typed donors differed by locus: about 620-640 for A, B, C, DRB1 and DQB1; 500 to 550 for DQA1; approximately 600 for DPA1; and some 450 for DPB1. Roughly 5 DR-DQ haplotypes were handled as single units for association and clustering, since linkage in the cohort was strong. Among 398 genotyped donors of the cohort, an average of around 240,000 unique TCR beta nucleotide sequences were sequenced per donor, roughly 20% of them non-productive. Broad study findings and their caveats: In an earlier analysis of 450 to 750 of the donors, most TCR beta V segments appeared in productive rearrangements about 87% or about 30% of the time, broadly matching IMGT annotations. In a later analysis, most CMV-associated TCR beta chains were found to appear HLA-restricted, with HLA associations seemingly driven largely by CMV exposure. The only immune exposure information available for the cohort was CMV serostatus. HLA typing was unavailable for some donors at each locus, so association tests used only the typed subset. A later analysis associated around 16,000 TCR beta sequences with specific HLA alleles at a false discovery rate of 0.05. In a later analysis, HLA-associated TCR beta chains were found to be more clonally expanded and to have lower generation probabilities than equally common non-associated chains. According to the authors, the approach could potentially be generalized to other disease states and immunological phenotypes. Linkage disequilibrium might explain the correlated functional status among segregating V segments, but an unknown experimental factor could not be ruled out. Cytomegalovirus status was reported to be diagnosed by the classifier with high specificity and sensitivity in both the original and validation cohorts. Several of the top co-occurrence clusters appeared to be linked to parvovirus B19, influenza, CMV and Epstein-Barr virus, according to a later analysis. In a later genetic analysis, a missense DCLRE1C variant was associated with V-gene and J-gene trimming of TCR beta chains, and the association was replicated in an independent cohort. The study gave a list of 150 to 200 TCR beta chains associated with cytomegalovirus. While some public TCRs were present in many individuals, most TCR sequences turned up only very rarely across donors. The presence/absence analyses assumed that sequencing depth was roughly uniform across donors, and that assumption may not be true. When HLA alleles, especially DR and DQ, strongly co-occurred, attributing TCR associations to individual alleles was difficult. According to a later genetic analysis, donors in an Asian-associated ancestry cluster had fewer N-insertions in productive TCRs than the approximately 630-donor mean. A further reported finding was that TCR beta sequences accurately predicted the HLA-A and HLA-B alleles for most subjects in the first cohort. In vitro tests confirmed that a few of the cytomegalovirus-associated TCR beta chains recognize cytomegalovirus antigens. A cluster of highly shared sequence variants was judged likely to be a technical artifact of the sequencing pipeline. Because counts were too low, roughly 16 rarely observed V segments, including chromosome 9 orphons, were left out of the earlier analysis of approximately 580 of the donors. Because the 87-base-pair reads could not distinguish some IMGT-functional V segments, including TRBV6-2 and TRBV6-3, those segments were excluded. In a later analysis, TCR association rates were found to vary across HLA loci, with the most associated TCRs seen for DRB1 alleles and the fewest for HLA-C alleles. Only TCR beta chains were sequenced in this cohort, and the absence of alpha or paired-chain data limited detectable features.

There are 16 amino acids in the CDR3, from cysteine to phenylalanine inclusive. Kept here is only the CDR3 DNA, which spans 48 bases and is read in frame from base 1. V and J are trimmed by 8 bases and 3 bases, and the gene matches miss 12 bases of the junction. Library preparation was by the immunoSEQ multiplex PCR assay. A mixture of 60 forward primers for TCR Vbeta segments and 13 reverse primers for TCR Jbeta segments was used in the multiplex PCR. The CDR3 region of rearranged TCR beta genes was amplified from genomic DNA by a multiplex PCR assay. The amplified TCR beta libraries were sequenced on the Illumina HiSeq System as 87-base-pair reads. In the source study's methods: Across the roughly 640 repertoires, a later analysis counted roughly 77 million unique TCR beta chains, around 11 million of which were shared by at least two donors. To remove PCR and sequencing errors, raw reads were error-corrected and collapsed into unique sequences using a nearest-neighbor algorithm that merged closely related sequences. To assign V, D and J gene segments, CDR3 sequences were aligned to IMGT reference sequences. For a sequence to be retained, a match of at least six nucleotides was required to both a V gene segment and a J gene segment. A rearrangement counted as productive if the CDR3 had no stop codons and remained in frame with V and J, and every other rearrangement counted as non-productive. Following IMGT convention, CDR3 was defined as the stretch from the second conserved V-encoded cysteine up to the conserved J-encoded phenylalanine. Sequences without an unambiguous match to a single V gene segment were excluded from the earlier analysis of almost 600 of the donors. In an earlier analysis of almost 600 of the donors, a V segment was called functional when productive rearrangements were above 56.7%, and segregating when the standard deviation between donors exceeded 5%. A statistical classification framework was built to diagnose cytomegalovirus status from the catalog of TCR beta chain sequences. In a later analysis, TCR nucleotide sequences were compared against IMGT/GENE-DB human TR gene sequences so that V and J genes could be assigned. The TCRdist pipeline was used in a later analysis to assign CDR3 sequences and most-parsimonious VDJ recombination scenarios. In a later analysis, each TCR beta chain was defined by its CDR3 amino acid sequence together with its V-gene family, and reads lacking a unique V-gene family were excluded. To address suspected cross-contamination and a sequencing artifact, a later analysis removed around 600 highly shared, low-generation-probability nucleotide sequences. In a later analysis, a clonal expansion index was calculated for each public chain from normalized within-repertoire ranks of inferred template counts. A later analysis computed generation probabilities with a VDJ recombination model fitted to out-of-frame rearrangements, and checked the results against IGoR. A later analysis scored TCR-TCR, TCR-HLA and TCR-CMV co-occurrence with hypergeometric tests, applying a repertoire-size bias correction to TCR pairs. False discovery rates were estimated in a later analysis by permuting HLA or CMV assignments 20 times. In a later analysis, co-occurring TCRs were grouped using DBSCAN, with TCRdist sequence similarity added in when clustering inside HLA-allele-positive subsets. For co-occurrence clustering, repertoires with fewer than 30,000 or more than 120,000 public chains were excluded, along with several repertoires with anomalous nucleotide sharing. TCRdb obtained this table from immuneACCESS and retained in-frame rearrangements with V and J assigned. These tables miss some clones; where compared with another copy, unresolved V genes account for less than half of the shortfall, and the remainder is unexplained. That table is the source of V, J and clone size, and D and trimming were worked out from the DNA. The sample has 170,000 or so clones on record, roughly four fifths of them singletons. 1.6% of the sample comes from the top ten.

With respect to this clone: Its binding antigen is unknown. Within one base of it there is no much larger clone, and no base qualities were kept.

The cohort consisted of more than 650 healthy bone marrow donors. At the time of sampling, all cohort members were nominally healthy, though unrecorded immune exposures were likely present. The donor tested CMV seronegative and was one of the 352 seronegative cohort members. A peripheral blood sample was collected from each donor, and TCR beta sequencing was performed on peripheral blood mononuclear cells. Genomic DNA extraction from the blood cell samples was performed with the Qiagen DNeasy Blood Extraction Kit. Sequenced: PBMCs. This clonotype was obtained from a man aged 45-60 years in good health and CMV-seronegative. The chain uses TRBV23-1 and TRBJ2-5, with 10 bases in between that match TRBD1. TRBV23-1 qualifies as an ORF whose function is uncertain. The CDR3 reads as follows: CASPKRPDRGKETQYF. In nucleotide form, the sequence is TGCGCCAGCCCAAAAAGACCGGACAGGGGGAAAGAGACCCAGTACTTC.